This entry features one TCR beta chain sequence. The data were obtained in a study of monozygotic twins with inflammatory bowel disease. TCRdb reworked the 5' RACE reads into one entry per CDR3 protein, no DNA. With over 350,000 distinct CDR3 sequences in the sample, the ten largest clones hold 2% to 3%. The CDR3 is made up of 14 amino acids. Germline-derived CDR1 and CDR2 are SGHRS and YFSETQ. This clonotype was obtained from a human donor with ulcerative colitis or Crohn's disease, or a healthy co-twin of an affected twin (not recorded which). The V call is TRBV5-1, the J call TRBJ2-5. Specimen: blood. The chain's CDR3 is CASSSGHLGETQYF.